These T cell receptor beta chains were read from a single sample in a study of T-cell reconstitution after alpha-beta-depleted transplantation in children. TCRdb reprocessed the PCR reads via MiXCR and lists one record per CDR3 protein. Of approximately 50,000 distinct CDR3 sequences in the sample, about 47% were seen once. This specimen was peripheral blood, taken before TCRalphabeta/CD19-depleted stem cell transplant. The receptor set was obtained from a boy younger than two with SCID, due to receive a stem cell transplant. CDR3s include the opening cysteine and the closing phenylalanine or tryptophan. D genes are given only for firm matches. Size is omitted from some rows. Given values are once, few, many or a class for expanded clones.

v_gene	abundance	d_gene	j_gene	CDR3aa	CDR3nt
TRBV11-2	few	NA	TRBJ2-7	CASSRGGTGKIEQYF	TGTGCCAGCAGCCGCGGGGGGACAGGGAAAATCGAGCAGTACTTC
TRBV5-5	few	NA	TRBJ1-3	CASSRVDGNTIYF	TGTGCCAGCAGCCGGGTGGATGGAAACACCATATATTTT
TRBV27	NA	TRBD1	TRBJ2-7	CASSLEGTGFDEQYF	TGTGCCAGCAGTCTTGAAGGGACAGGGTTCGACGAGCAGTACTTC
TRBV3-1	NA	NA	TRBJ1-2	CASSQRTSYGYTF	TGTGCCAGCAGCCAAAGGACTTCCTATGGCTACACCTTC
TRBV6-1	NA	NA	TRBJ1-1	CASSPGLVTEAFF	TGTGCCAGCTCTCCCGGGCTGGTAACTGAAGCTTTCTTT
TRBV15	NA	NA	TRBJ2-2	CATSLMGFTGELFF	TGTGCCACCAGCCTTATGGGTTTCACCGGGGAGCTGTTTTTT
TRBV29-1	few	TRBD1	TRBJ2-1	CSVETGGDEQFF	TGCAGCGTTGAGACAGGGGGGGATGAGCAGTTCTTC
TRBV7-2	once	NA	TRBJ1-5	CASSLGNLGYSNQPQHF	TGTGCCAGCAGCTTAGGGAACCTGGGGTATAGCAATCAGCCCCAGCATTTT
TRBV20-1	NA	NA	TRBJ1-5	CSAREGTDRNQPQHF	TGCAGTGCTAGAGAGGGAACAGACCGTAATCAGCCCCAGCATTTT
TRBV7-2	NA	NA	TRBJ2-4	CASSLQGAKNIQYF	TGTGCCAGCAGCTTACAGGGAGCCAAAAACATTCAGTACTTC
TRBV5-1	NA	TRBD1	TRBJ2-7	CASSLAGTGYWYEQYF	TGCGCCAGCAGCTTGGCCGGGACAGGCTATTGGTACGAGCAGTACTTC
TRBV4-3	many	NA	TRBJ1-2	CASSQARDPFYGYTF	TGCGCCAGCAGCCAAGCCAGGGACCCCTTTTATGGCTACACCTTC
TRBV28	NA	TRBD1	TRBJ1-6	CASSFRSRYRGHTSDSPLHF	TGTGCCAGCAGTTTTCGGAGCAGGTACAGGGGGCATACGTCGGATTCACCCCTCCACTTT
TRBV7-3	many	NA	TRBJ2-3	CASSLGGGLDTQYF	TGTGCCAGCAGCTTAGGGGGGGGCCTAGATACGCAGTATTTT
TRBV12-5	NA	NA	TRBJ2-7	CASGYGIGVEQYF	TGTGCTAGTGGCTACGGAATCGGGGTCGAGCAGTACTTC
TRBV20-1	NA	TRBD2	TRBJ2-3	CSALPSGNTDTQYF	TGCAGTGCCCTCCCTAGCGGGAACACAGATACGCAGTATTTT
TRBV5-1	NA	NA	TRBJ2-3	CASSTTDTQYF	TGCGCCAGCAGCACGACAGATACGCAGTATTTT
TRBV20-1	few	TRBD2	TRBJ2-5	CSASPPRLAGLQETQYF	TGCAGTGCTAGTCCCCCGCGGCTAGCGGGGTTACAAGAGACCCAGTACTTC
TRBV20-1	NA	NA	TRBJ1-1	CSAPPLGYKGAEAFF	TGCAGTGCTCCTCCATTGGGCTACAAGGGGGCTGAAGCTTTCTTT
TRBV6-1	NA	TRBD1	TRBJ1-3	CASRSLRGTGGNTIYF	TGTGCCAGCAGGAGTCTCAGGGGGACGGGTGGAAACACCATATATTTT
TRBV12-3/TRBV12-4	few	TRBD1	TRBJ2-7	CASNGQGDEQYF	TGTGCCAGCAATGGACAGGGGGACGAGCAGTACTTC
TRBV5-1	NA	NA	TRBJ2-2	CASTPEIGELFF	TGCGCCAGCACCCCTGAAATAGGGGAGCTGTTTTTT
TRBV6-5	NA	NA	TRBJ2-3	CASSYPAGLRTDTQYF	TGTGCCAGCAGTTACCCGGCGGGACTTCGCACAGATACGCAGTATTTT
TRBV11-2	NA	NA	TRBJ1-6	CASSLAKNNSPLHF	TGTGCCAGCAGCTTAGCAAAGAATAATTCACCCCTCCACTTT
TRBV20-1	many	NA	TRBJ2-5	CSGRRGAYQETQYF	TGCAGTGGCAGAAGAGGCGCGTACCAAGAGACCCAGTACTTC
TRBV11-1	NA	NA	TRBJ2-1	CASSPPVVYNEQFF	TGTGCCAGCAGCCCCCCGGTGGTATACAATGAGCAGTTCTTC
TRBV15	NA	NA	TRBJ1-5	CATSRVPGGGQPQHF	TGTGCCACCAGCAGAGTTCCCGGGGGCGGTCAGCCCCAGCATTTT
TRBV20-1	few	NA	TRBJ1-5	CSTGGKGNQPQHF	TGCAGTACGGGAGGAAAGGGCAATCAGCCCCAGCATTTT
TRBV10-3	NA	TRBD1	TRBJ1-2	CAISESGQGGYGYTF	TGTGCCATCAGTGAGTCGGGCCAGGGGGGCTATGGCTACACCTTC
TRBV3-1	NA	TRBD2	TRBJ2-3	CASSSRTSGGNNPTDTQYF	TGTGCCAGCAGTTCACGGACTAGCGGGGGTAATAACCCCACAGATACGCAGTATTTT
TRBV20-1	few	NA	TRBJ2-7	CSAGRRYEQYF	TGCAGTGCGGGCAGGAGATACGAGCAGTACTTC
TRBV4-3	NA	NA	TRBJ2-1	CASSLYRESEQFF	TGCGCCAGCAGCTTATACAGGGAGAGTGAGCAGTTCTTC
TRBV12-3/TRBV12-4	NA	TRBD2	TRBJ2-1	CASTTRTGGPLKFF	TGTGCCAGCACCACAAGGACGGGGGGGCCTCTAAAGTTCTTC
TRBV7-6	NA	NA	TRBJ2-7	CASSPTSRSYEQYF	TGTGCCAGCAGCCCGACTAGTAGGTCCTACGAGCAGTACTTC
TRBV12-3/TRBV12-4	NA	TRBD2	TRBJ2-3	CASRPGLAGARF	TGTGCCAGCAGGCCCGGACTAGCGGGGGCCCGTTTT
TRBV10-3	NA	NA	TRBJ2-2	CPIRREGLPGELFF	TGTCCCATCCGCCGCGAGGGTTTGCCCGGGGAGCTGTTTTTT
TRBV3-1	many	NA	TRBJ2-3	CASSLQSMTRETGTQYF	TGTGCCAGCAGCCTCCAAAGCATGACGAGGGAGACAGGCACGCAGTATTTT
TRBV6-5	NA	TRBD2	TRBJ2-7	CASSYGEGRVEQYF	TGTGCCAGCAGTTACGGGGAGGGCAGGGTCGAGCAGTACTTC
TRBV20-1	NA	TRBD2	TRBJ2-1	CSAREVAGPNEQFF	TGCAGTGCTAGGGAGGTAGCGGGTCCCAATGAGCAGTTCTTC
TRBV11-2	NA	NA	TRBJ2-6	CASLVGANVLTF	TGTGCCAGCTTAGTTGGGGCCAACGTCCTGACTTTC